The source of this T cell receptor beta chain is a study of human T cells and chemical hapten exposure. The time point: patch test 2, 6 weeks after DPC sensitization. Treatment specified: therapeutic diphenylcyclopropenone sensitization with weekly scalp DPC. TCRdb fed the RACE reads into MiXCR, producing one record per CDR3 protein. The sample consists of tens of thousands of distinct CDR3 sequences, over 9% of them appearing once. This clonotype was obtained from a woman in her fifties or sixties with alopecia areata. Some clones in this sample may be carry-over from other donors' samples. Sequences were derived from whole blood, sampled in connection with sensitization to the hapten diphenylcyclopropenone (DPC).

The CDR3, as DNA: TGTGCCAGCAGTGCACAGACTTCCTATGGCTACACCTTC. Protein: CASSAQTSYGYTF. The rearrangement uses TRBV2 and TRBJ1-2, with no clear D. The CDR3 is 13 amino acids. The germline gives CDR1 SNHLY, CDR2 FYNNEI. V lost 4 bases, J lost 4 bases, and 10 bases lay in between.